These 20 T cell receptor beta chains were all obtained from the same sample, sequenced in a study of blood T cells in healthy people across ages. The authors ran a second PCR of 7 to 11 cycles using a sample-barcoded 5' primer and a J-beta primer mix. TCRdb redid the calling of the 5' RACE reads with MiXCR, one entry per CDR3 protein. The sample records roughly 790,000 distinct CDR3 sequences, 35% to 45% being singletons. Sequenced material: blood. Receptor source: a woman aged 60-75 years in good health.

This clonotype came up many times. The CDR3 DNA follows: TGTGCCACCAGCAGAGATTCAGGGACCTACAATGAGCAGTTCTTC. It specifies CATSRDSGTYNEQFF. The chain joins TRBV15 to TRBJ2-1, with D perhaps matching TRBD1 (5 bases). Trimming took off 0 bases at V and 2 bases at J, with 8 bases between the two ends. The CDR3 consists of 15 residues. Germline V lookup: CDR1 LNHNV, CDR2 YYDKDF (reference sequence).

The rearrangement joins TRBV29-1 to TRBJ1-5; D ambiguous. The germline V gene encodes CDR1 SQVTM and CDR2 ANQGSEA. The V end lost 3 bases, the J end lost 9 bases, and 6 bases lay between the germline ends. The CDR3 contains 10 residues. CDR3 region: CSVDLRPQHF. CDR3 coding DNA: TGCAGCGTTGATCTGAGGCCCCAGCATTTT.

J is TRBJ2-1 and V is TRBV20-1; 8 bases map to TRBD2. The V gene end was trimmed by 6 bases and the J gene end by 10 bases; junction bases not matched to a gene: 5. Germline V gene lookup returns CDR1 DFQATT and CDR2 SNEGSKA (reference sequence). The CDR3 covers 11 residues. DNA of the CDR3: TGCAGTGCAAGGACTAGCCGCGAGCAGTTCTTC. Protein product: CSARTSREQFF.

This clonotype occurred many times. This chain connects TRBV11-2 to TRBJ2-5; 11 nucleotides match TRBD2. Germline values: CDR1 SGHAT, CDR2 FQNNGV. The CDR3 spans 15 residues. Trimming took 5 bases from V and 3 from J; bases not matched to a gene: 5. The CDR3 is CASSLSTSGEETQYF. CDR3 nucleotide sequence: TGTGCCAGCAGCCTTTCGACTAGCGGGGAAGAGACCCAGTACTTC.

The chain uses TRBV24-1 and TRBJ2-1, with D perhaps TRBD2 (6 bases). The CDR3 is 14 amino acids. The V gene lost 3 bases and the J gene lost 4 bases, with 9 bases spanning the gap. The germline gives CDR1 KGHDR, CDR2 SFDVKD. CDR3 amino acids: CATSDRTIYNEQFF. The CDR3 bases are TGTGCCACCAGTGATAGGACTATTTACAATGAGCAGTTCTTC.

This chain links TRBV12-3 or TRBV12-4 with TRBJ2-3; a possible D gene is TRBD2 (8 bases). The CDR3 length is 16 residues. Trimming shortened V by 4 bases and J by 11 bases, and 25 bases separated the two germline ends. The CDR3 loop reads CASSSTSGGGADVQYF. CDR3 DNA sequence: TGTGCCAGCAGTTCCACTAGCGGAGGGGGCGCAGATGTGCAGTATTTT.

This clonotype was counted at least ten times. This chain joins TRBV27 and TRBJ2-3; D call uncertain. The V gene's germline CDR1 is MNHEY and CDR2 SMNVEV (reference sequence). The CDR3 runs 13 residues. Trimming took off 0 bases at V and 4 bases at J, with 5 bases between the two ends. CDR3 DNA sequence: TGTGCCAGCAGTTTATCGAGACCAGATACGCAGTATTTT. Encoded protein: CASSLSRPDTQYF.

J is TRBJ2-1 and V is TRBV5-1; perhaps TRBD1 as D (5 bases). Judging by the DNA end, TRBJ2-7 fits better; the J call may be wrong. Germline V gene lookup returns CDR1 SGHRS and CDR2 YFSETQ. This CDR3 region has 15 residues. The CDR3 nucleotides are TGCGCCAGCAGCTTGATCCAGGGCCCTAACAATGAGCAGTACTTC. Amino acid sequence: CASSLIQGPNNEQYF.

Many counts were recorded for this clonotype. The gene calls are TRBV12-3 or TRBV12-4 and TRBJ1-1, with unresolved D. The CDR3 contains 12 residues. V lost 6 bases and J 7 bases, leaving 12 bases between the germline ends. The CDR3 sequence: CASSPKGGEAFF. As DNA, the CDR3 is TGTGCCAGCAGCCCCAAAGGAGGTGAAGCTTTCTTT.

The chain combines TRBV28 with TRBJ2-3; D is perhaps TRBD2 (6 bases). The CDR3 contains 15 residues. The V gene's germline CDR1 is MDHEN and CDR2 SYDVKM. V was pared by 5 bases and J by 4 bases, with 16 bases between. CDR3 nucleotide sequence: TGTGCCAGCAGTCCCGTGCGGGGTCGTTCAGATACGCAGTATTTT. Translation gives CASSPVRGRSDTQYF.

Comments on this clonotype: At one of its ends the junction is not consistent with the germline gene, which may arise from a read error. V and J are TRBV20-1 and TRBJ1-5, with a weak D call TRBD1 (5 bases). The length of the CDR3 is 15 residues. Germline V gives CDR1 DFQATT, CDR2 SNEGSKA (reference sequence). The chain's CDR3 is CSARFGGGSGQPQHF. The CDR3 bases are TGCAGCGCTAGGTTTGGGGGGGGGTCGGGGCAGCCCCAGCATTTT.

The chain is built from TRBV25-1 and TRBJ1-4; D possibly corresponds to TRBD1 (6 bases). The V end was cut by 4 bases, the J end by 3 bases, with 15 bases between. The germline V gene has CDR1 MGHDK and CDR2 SYGVNS. The CDR3 length is 16 residues. As DNA, the CDR3 is TGTGCCAGCAGTGCCCACCCCAGGGGAGCTAATGAAAAACTGTTTTTT. This gives the protein CASSAHPRGANEKLFF. Variable domain in full (rest from reference TRBV25-1 and TRBJ1-4): EADIYQTPRYLVIGTGKKITLECSQTMGHDKMYWYQQDPGMELHLIHYSYGVNSTEKGDLSSESTVSRIRTEHFPLTLESARPSHTSQYLCASSAHPRGANEKLFFGSGTQLSVL.

The chain joins TRBV28 to TRBJ2-5; the match to TRBD2 covers 7 bases. Germline V gives CDR1 MDHEN, CDR2 SYDVKM. V gave up 10 bases and J gave up 5 bases; unmatched junction bases: 16. This CDR3 comprises 15 residues. The CDR3 bases are TGTGCCACCGGGGGGTCTGTTGTTACGTCGGAGACCCAGTACTTC. Its translation: CATGGSVVTSETQYF.

This clonotype was detected only a few times. This chain uses TRBV6-2 or TRBV6-3 with TRBJ2-1; 9 bases align to TRBD1. The CDR3 sequence is 16 residues long. Germline loops: CDR1 MNHEY, CDR2 SVGEGT. Trimming took 6 bases from V and 9 from J; bases not matched to a gene: 15. The CDR3 DNA reads as TGTGCCAGCAGCCGACACCGGACAGGGGAGGTTCTTGAGCAGTTCTTC. Protein sequence: CASSRHRTGEVLEQFF.

V gene TRBV7-9 combines with J gene TRBJ1-2; 7 positions match TRBD1. Per the germline V gene, CDR1 is SEHNR and CDR2 is FQNEAQ (reference sequence). The length of the CDR3 is 11 residues. V lost 1 base and J lost 10; bases outside the gene matches: 0. CDR3 loop: CASSLEGAYTF. DNA of the CDR3: TGTGCCAGCAGCTTAGAGGGGGCCTACACCTTC.

CDR3 sequence: CASSLQVEVYVQYF. Here the CDR3 DNA reads TGTGCCAGCAGTCTACAGGTTGAAGTCTACGTGCAGTACTTC. The chain is built from TRBV6-2 or TRBV6-3 and TRBJ2-4; tentatively, D is TRBD1 (5 bases). The CDR3 extends over 14 amino acids. CDR1 and CDR2 (germline): MNHEY, SVGEGT. The ends were cut back, 5 bases at V and 13 bases at J, with 21 bases in the middle.

This clonotype was seen only a few times. The chain couples TRBV20-1 to TRBJ1-2; TRBD1 matches 7 bases. Trimming cost V 3 bases and J 8 bases; bases outside gene matches: 6. CDR3 size: 12 residues. Germline V lookup: CDR1 DFQATT, CDR2 SNEGSKA (reference sequence). As DNA, the CDR3 is TGCAGTGCTAGTTTGCAGGGGGTAGGCTACACCTTC. It encodes CSASLQGVGYTF.

Ten or more counts support this clonotype. The CDR3 reads CASSQESGTYNEQFF. In DNA, the CDR3 is TGCGCCAGCAGCCAAGAGTCCGGGACGTACAATGAGCAGTTCTTC. The chain employs TRBV4-3 and TRBJ2-1; either TRBD1 or TRBD2 may fit D (5 bases each). With 0 bases removed from V and 4 bases from J, the gap between germline ends came to 10 bases. The CDR3 is made up of 15 amino acids. Germline CDR1 LGHNA, CDR2 YSLEER.

This clonotype has only a few counts. The chain joins TRBV10-3 to TRBJ2-7; 7 bases are a match to TRBD1. The CDR3 extends over 14 amino acids. V shed 3 bases, J shed 5 bases, and the junction held 7 bases outside the gene matches. Germline lookup yields CDR1 ENHRY and CDR2 SYGVKD. The chain's CDR3 is CAISDDRVVHEQYF. In DNA form, the CDR3 reads TGTGCCATCAGTGACGACAGGGTAGTTCACGAGCAGTACTTC.

The genes are TRBV16 and TRBJ2-2, with TRBD1 identical over 7 bases. V dropped 1 base and J dropped 7; count of bases not matched to a gene: 6. The length of the CDR3 is 15 residues. Germline V gives CDR1 KGHSY, CDR2 FQNENV. CDR3 nucleotide sequence: TGTGCCAGCAGCCAATACGACAGGGCAAGCGGGGAGCTGTTTTTT. As protein: CASSQYDRASGELFF. The entire variable domain, with the rest obtained from reference TRBV16 and TRBJ2-2, is as follows: GEEVAQTPKHLVRGEGQKAKLYCAPIKGHSYVFWYQQVLKNEFKFLISFQNENVFDETGMPKERFSAKCLPNSPCSLEIQATKLEDSAVYFCASSQYDRASGELFFGEGSRLTVL.